This T cell receptor beta chain derives from a study of glioma-infiltrating T cells. Study findings and constraints: Only very few CDR3 sequences appeared in both tissue and blood.

This clonotype was observed at least ten times. Its antigen is unknown. Using RNA template, CDR3s of TCR alpha and beta were amplified with iRepertoire arm-PCR. Input was about 100-450 ng of tissue mRNA or PBMC total RNA. TCRdb fed the multiplex PCR reads into MiXCR, producing one record per CDR3 protein. The profile covers approximately 90,000 distinct CDR3 sequences, with about 25% appearing a single time and roughly 6.7% taken by the ten largest. CDR1 is DFQATT, CDR2 SNEGSKA, per germline (reference sequence). There are 11 residues in the CDR3. V dropped 5 bases and J dropped 5 bases, with 7 bases sitting between them.

Sequencing used glioma tissue, nonneoplastic brain tissue, or PBMCs (not recorded which). V and J are TRBV20-1 and TRBJ2-1; D is undetermined. This sequence was found in a human donor with low-grade glioma or glioblastoma, undergoing nonglioma brain surgery, or in good health (not recorded which). The CDR3 region has the DNA TGCAGTGCTCCTGTGAACAATGAGCAGTTCTTC. Translating it yields CSAPVNNEQFF.